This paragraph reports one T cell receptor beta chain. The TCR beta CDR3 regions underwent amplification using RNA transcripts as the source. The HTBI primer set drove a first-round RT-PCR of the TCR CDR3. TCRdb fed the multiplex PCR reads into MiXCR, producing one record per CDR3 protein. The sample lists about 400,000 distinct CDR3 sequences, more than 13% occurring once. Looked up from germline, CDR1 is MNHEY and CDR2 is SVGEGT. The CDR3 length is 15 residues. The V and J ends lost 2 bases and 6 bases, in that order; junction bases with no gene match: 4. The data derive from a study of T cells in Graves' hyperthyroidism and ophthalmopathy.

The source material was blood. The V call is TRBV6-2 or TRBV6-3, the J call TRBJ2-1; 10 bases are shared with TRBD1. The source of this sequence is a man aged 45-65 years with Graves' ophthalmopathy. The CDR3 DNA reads TGTGCCAGCAGTTACCCAGGGACAGGGGTCAATGAGCAGTTCTTC. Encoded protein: CASSYPGTGVNEQFF.